Presented here are 32 T cell receptor beta chains from one specimen sequenced in a study of post-analysis software for immune sequencing data. Whole-study results and caveats: Elevated frequency relative to controls characterized roughly five TRBV segments in patients, TRBV5-6, TRBV5-1 and TRBV20-1 among them.

These receptors' targets are unknown. Sequencing libraries made from TCR beta cDNA carried unique molecular identifiers. A single record per CDR3 protein comes from TCRdb applying MiXCR to the PCR reads. Counted here are some 700,000 distinct CDR3 sequences, approximately 59% occurring once; the ten biggest clones make up 11%. The sequenced sample was blood. These receptors were taken from a girl aged 2 to 10 with multiple sclerosis.

About this clonotype itself: The junction shows a germline mismatch at one end, possibly a read error. This chain links TRBV11-3 with TRBJ2-6; D may be TRBD2 (6 bases). Germline-derived CDR1 and CDR2 are SGHNT and YENEEA. The CDR3 consists of 15 residues. The CDR3 reads CASSLGDSGADVLTF. CDR3 in DNA: TGTGCCAGCAGCTTAGGGGACTCTGGGGCCGACGTCCTGACTTTC.

The V call is TRBV11-2, the J call TRBJ2-1, with 11 bases that match TRBD2. CDR1 and CDR2 (germline): SGHAT, FQNNGV. V gave up 7 bases and J gave up 9 bases; unmatched junction bases: 11. The CDR3 consists of 15 residues. CDR3 DNA sequence: TGTGCCAGCACCGTGATAGCGGGAGGGGAGGGTGAGCAGTTCTTC. It translates to CASTVIAGGEGEQFF.

This clonotype was observed a handful of times. The rearrangement joins TRBV5-1 to TRBJ2-1, with 8 positions matching TRBD2. CDR1 and CDR2 (germline): SGHRS, YFSETQ. This CDR3 spans 17 amino acids. With V trimmed by 4 bases and J by 10 bases, 19 bases remained unmatched. CDR3 nucleotide sequence: TGCGCCAGCAGCCGGGGCCCCGCTAGCGGGTGGATGGTAGAGCAGTTCTTC. This codes for CASSRGPASGWMVEQFF.

This clonotype was detected only a few times. The CDR3 coding sequence is TGTGCCAGCACTACTAGCGGCCAAGAGACCCAGTACTTC. Protein sequence: CASTTSGQETQYF. The rearrangement uses TRBV12-3 or TRBV12-4 and TRBJ2-5, with 8 bases identical to TRBD2. The junction had 2 bases not matched to a gene; V was cut back by 7 bases and J by 1 base. The length of the CDR3 is 13 residues.

The table lists this clonotype with a few counts. This rearrangement joins TRBV6-5 to TRBJ2-7, with 10 positions matching TRBD2. Germline V gene lookup returns CDR1 MNHEY and CDR2 SVGAGI. This CDR3 is 14 amino acids long. Germline trimming cut 7 bases from V and 2 bases from J; bases unmatched to any gene: 5. The CDR3 region has the DNA TGTGCCAGCACTAGAGCGGGAGGGGCCTACGAGCAGTACTTC. It codes for CASTRAGGAYEQYF.

The genes are TRBV20-1 and TRBJ2-3; possible D gene TRBD2, 5 bases. The CDR3 runs 13 residues. Per germline, CDR1 DFQATT and CDR2 SNEGSKA (reference sequence). The V and J ends lost 5 bases and 4 bases respectively, with 13 bases between them. Written as DNA, the CDR3 is TGCAGTGCTTCCTTGGTGGGAGCAGATACGCAGTATTTT. Residues: CSASLVGADTQYF.

This clonotype was recorded a few times. The gene calls are TRBV7-2 and TRBJ2-6, with D unresolved. Germline values: CDR1 SGHTA, CDR2 FQGNSA. Trimming removed 2 bases from V and 0 bases from J, with 17 bases in between. The CDR3 totals 19 residues. The CDR3 sequence is CASSLRAGRFSSGANVLTF. CDR3 sequence (DNA): TGTGCCAGCAGCTTAAGGGCCGGCCGATTCAGCTCTGGGGCCAACGTCCTGACTTTC.

The chain joins TRBV7-6 to TRBJ2-3; 7 positions match TRBD1. Losses at the gene ends were 5 bases for V and 5 bases for J; bases not matched to a gene: 7. Looked up from germline, CDR1 is SGHVS and CDR2 is FNYEAQ. CDR3 length: 14 amino acids. This CDR3 reads CASSPGQVRDTQYF. DNA for the CDR3: TGTGCCAGCAGCCCAGGACAGGTCCGAGATACGCAGTATTTT.

The chain has TRBV29-1 and TRBJ2-3, with TRBD2 as a possible D gene (7 bases). V lost 7 bases to trimming and J lost 2 bases, with 19 bases between them. The CDR3 has 15 residues. Germline V lookup: CDR1 SQVTM, CDR2 ANQGSEA. CDR3 nucleotide sequence: TGCAGCGCCAACCTGGTGGGGGGGCTCACAGATACGCAGTATTTT. Translation gives CSANLVGGLTDTQYF.

This chain links TRBV5-1 with TRBJ2-3, with D perhaps matching TRBD2 (6 bases). This CDR3 is 14 amino acids long. Deletions cut 3 bases from V and 4 bases from J, with 12 bases between. Germline V gene data show CDR1 as SGHRS and CDR2 as YFSETQ. The CDR3 sequence: CASSSTSRPDTQYF. The CDR3 DNA reads TGCGCCAGCAGCTCGACTAGTCGCCCAGATACGCAGTATTTT.

The rearrangement joins TRBV10-2 to TRBJ2-7; TRBD2 matches 10 bases. The V gene end was trimmed by 6 bases and the J gene end by 6 bases; junction bases not matched to a gene: 11. The CDR3 has 15 residues. The germline V gene has CDR1 WSHSY and CDR2 SAAADI. The CDR3: CASREASGRAFEQYF. In DNA form, the CDR3 reads TGCGCCAGCAGGGAGGCGAGCGGGAGGGCCTTCGAGCAGTACTTC.

The sample holds a few counts of this clonotype. The chain uses TRBV2 and TRBJ2-7, with D perhaps being TRBD1 or TRBD2 (6 bases each). With 11 bases removed from V and 0 bases from J, the gap between germline ends came to 14 bases. The germline gives CDR1 SNHLY, CDR2 FYNNEI. The CDR3 runs 13 residues. This CDR3 is CAGTGDTSYEQYF. The CDR3 nucleotides are TGTGCCGGGACGGGGGACACCTCCTACGAGCAGTACTTC. The whole variable domain, remainder taken from reference TRBV2 and TRBJ2-7, is EPEVTQTPSHQVTQMGQEVILRCVPISNHLYFYWYRQILGQKVEFLVSFYNNEISEKSEIFDDQFSVERPDGSNFTLKIRSTKLEDSAMYFCAGTGDTSYEQYFGPGTRLTVT.

The gene calls are TRBV29-1 and TRBJ2-6, with D uncertain. The CDR3 length is 13 residues. The germline V gene has CDR1 SQVTM and CDR2 ANQGSEA. The V gene lost 2 bases and the J gene lost 1 base, with 3 bases spanning the gap. CDR3 sequence reads: CSVEKSGANVLTF. CDR3 DNA sequence: TGCAGCGTTGAAAAGTCTGGGGCCAACGTCCTGACTTTC.

The chain couples TRBV14 to TRBJ2-3, with TRBD1 identical over 10 bases. CDR1 and CDR2 (germline): SGHDN, FVKESK. J lost 1 base, V lost 4 bases, and 8 bases had no gene match. The CDR3 loop spans 17 amino acids. The CDR3 is CASSPLGTGVGTDTQYF. In nucleotides, the CDR3 is TGTGCCAGCAGCCCCCTCGGGACAGGGGTTGGCACAGATACGCAGTATTTT.

V usage is TRBV6-4 and J usage is TRBJ2-3; 7 nucleotides agree with TRBD2. Germline lookup yields CDR1 MRHNA and CDR2 SNTAGT. After removal of 8 bases from V and 2 bases from J, the junction contained 7 bases not matched to a gene. CDR3 size: 14 residues. The CDR3, as DNA: TGTGCCAGCCGCCGGGACTACCACACAGATACGCAGTATTTT. Translating it yields CASRRDYHTDTQYF.

This clonotype was observed a handful of times. This sequence joins TRBV20-1 and TRBJ1-5; D is unclear. Trimming took 4 bases from V and 4 from J, leaving 11 bases between them. Germline CDR1 reads DFQATT; CDR2 reads SNEGSKA (reference sequence). The CDR3 is 13 residues long. The CDR3 coding sequence is TGCAGTGCTATTCCCCATATTAATCAGCCCCAGCATTTT. Translated: CSAIPHINQPQHF.

The V call is TRBV12-3 or TRBV12-4, the J call TRBJ1-5; 7 bases match TRBD1. This CDR3 comprises 16 residues. After removal of 5 bases from V and 3 bases from J, the junction contained 10 bases not matched to a gene. The CDR3 nucleotides read TGTGCCAGCAGTCCTATAGCAGGGGGGTACAATCAGCCCCAGCATTTT. Translating gives CASSPIAGGYNQPQHF.

The V gene is TRBV5-1, the J gene TRBJ2-4; TRBD1 might be the D (6 bases). CDR3 length: 16 residues. Trimming pared 0 bases from V and 0 bases from J, leaving 10 bases between. CDR1 and CDR2 (germline): SGHRS, YFSETQ. CDR3 nucleotides: TGCGCCAGCAGCTTGGGGACAGCCCTAGCCAAAAACATTCAGTACTTC. Translation gives CASSLGTALAKNIQYF.

In DNA, the CDR3 is TGTGCCATCAGTGGAGGCGGGAGGACAGGGTCGGGCGAGCAGTACTTC. Translation gives CAISGGGRTGSGEQYF. The chain employs TRBV10-3 and TRBJ2-7, with D possibly being TRBD1 or TRBD2 (8 bases each). V was clipped by 4 bases and J by 6 bases, with 22 bases between them. Germline lookup yields CDR1 ENHRY and CDR2 SYGVKD. The CDR3 loop spans 16 amino acids.

The rearrangement links TRBV7-6 to TRBJ2-5; no clear D. Per germline, CDR1 SGHVS and CDR2 FNYEAQ. The CDR3 extends over 15 amino acids. V lost 3 bases and J 4 bases, leaving 15 bases between the germline ends. The CDR3 DNA follows: TGTGCCAGCAGCTTGGCCCCCAGGCCGGGAGAGACCCAGTACTTC. Protein product: CASSLAPRPGETQYF. Looking up the rest from reference TRBV7-6 and TRBJ2-5 gives the full variable domain: GAGVSQSPRYKVTKRGQDVALRCDPISGHVSLYWYRQALGQGPEFLTYFNYEAQQDKSGLPNDRFSAERPEGSISTLTIQRTEQRDSAMYRCASSLAPRPGETQYFGPGTRLLVL.

CDR3 DNA sequence: TGCGCCTCTACATCCCCCCACGGAGGACCTTCTAGCACAGATACGCAGTATTTT. It encodes CASTSPHGGPSSTDTQYF. The V gene is TRBV5-1, the J gene TRBJ2-3, with D maybe TRBD2 (5 bases). Trimming took off 10 bases at V and 0 bases at J, with 27 bases between the two ends. This CDR3 is built from 18 residues. CDR1 is SGHRS, CDR2 YFSETQ, per germline.

The CDR3 nucleotides are TGCGCCAGCAGCTCCCATGACCCAGGGGAGGGAGATACGCAGTATTTT. It is translated as CASSSHDPGEGDTQYF. The chain has TRBV5-1 and TRBJ2-3; maybe TRBD2 (7 bases). V was cut by 3 bases and J by 5 bases, with 19 bases left in between. CDR1 SGHRS and CDR2 YFSETQ come from the germline V gene. CDR3 length: 16 amino acids.

The V and J genes are TRBV19 and TRBJ2-3; 9 bases line up with TRBD2. With V trimmed by 3 bases and J by 4 bases, 5 bases remained unmatched. The CDR3 loop spans 15 amino acids. CDR1 is LNHDA and CDR2 is SQIVND in the germline V gene (reference sequence). DNA of the CDR3: TGTGCCAGTAGTATGGCGGGGACTAGCTCAGATACGCAGTATTTT. Amino acids: CASSMAGTSSDTQYF.

This chain uses TRBV6-2 or TRBV6-3 with TRBJ2-5, with 10 bases that match TRBD2. Germline CDR1 reads MNHEY; CDR2 reads SVGEGT. V lost 0 bases to trimming and J lost 4 bases; unmatched junction nucleotides: 5. CDR3 length: 16 residues. CDR3 DNA: TGTGCCAGCAGTTACTCTTCCAGCGGGGGGGTAGAGACCCAGTACTTC. This encodes CASSYSSSGGVETQYF.

This sequence joins TRBV6-6 and TRBJ2-4; 10 bases align to TRBD1. This CDR3 has 13 residues. Germline lookup yields CDR1 MNHNY and CDR2 SVGAGI (reference sequence). V shed 5 bases and J 9 bases; nucleotides not matched to a gene: 4. The CDR3 DNA is TGTGCCAGCAGTAGGACAGGGGGAGGCATTCAGTACTTC. It codes for CASSRTGGGIQYF.

This clonotype was detected a few times. This sequence joins TRBV2 and TRBJ2-6; D possibly corresponds to TRBD1 (7 bases). The V gene lost 7 bases and the J gene lost 2 bases, with 15 bases spanning the gap. Looked up from germline, CDR1 is SNHLY and CDR2 is FYNNEI. This CDR3 contains 16 residues. Here the CDR3 DNA reads TGTGCCAGCACGGCAGGGGGAGGTCCTGGGGCCAACGTCCTGACTTTC. Protein: CASTAGGGPGANVLTF.

This clonotype was found once. The chain is built from TRBV6-1 and TRBJ1-2, with D possibly TRBD1 on 6 matching bases. Germline V gene data show CDR1 as MNHNS and CDR2 as SASEGT. With 1 base removed from V and 8 bases from J, the gap between germline ends came to 14 bases. The CDR3 extends over 14 amino acids. The CDR3 DNA sequence: TGTGCCAGCAGTGAAGTACAGGGATTGAGGGGCTACACCTTC. It specifies CASSEVQGLRGYTF.

The chain couples TRBV7-9 to TRBJ2-3; tentatively, D is TRBD2 (5 bases). The CDR3 sequence is 14 residues long. CDR1 is SEHNR, CDR2 FQNEAQ, per germline (reference sequence). V lost 6 bases to trimming and J lost 4 bases, with 14 bases between them. CDR3 nucleotides: TGTGCCAGCAGTCCAATGGGGAGCTCAGATACGCAGTATTTT. Its translation is CASSPMGSSDTQYF.

The V call is TRBV5-5, the J call TRBJ1-2, with D tentatively TRBD1 (6 bases). V was clipped by 4 bases and J by 2 bases, with 12 bases between them. In germline, CDR1 is SGHKS, CDR2 YYEKEE (reference sequence). This CDR3 contains 14 residues. CDR3 in DNA: TGTGCCAGCAGCCGGACAGCTGTCAACTATGGCTACACCTTC. Translating gives CASSRTAVNYGYTF.

The chain links TRBV6-5 to TRBJ2-1; D perhaps matches TRBD1 (6 bases). Trimming shortened V by 5 bases and J by 10 bases, and 18 bases separated the two germline ends. CDR1 and CDR2 from the germline V gene are MNHEY and SVGAGI. This CDR3 is built from 14 residues. Written as DNA, the CDR3 is TGTGCCAGCAGTCAATCGGTACAGGGACACGAGCAGTTCTTC. Translation gives CASSQSVQGHEQFF.

V is TRBV6-2 or TRBV6-3 and J is TRBJ2-1; D might be TRBD1 (5 bases). The V gene lost 6 bases and the J gene lost 0 bases, with 6 bases spanning the gap. Germline V CDR1 and CDR2: MNHEY, SVGEGT. The CDR3 is 13 amino acids. The CDR3 region has the DNA TGTGCCAGCAGGGACAACTCCTACAATGAGCAGTTCTTC. It encodes CASRDNSYNEQFF.

The chain is built from TRBV25-1 and TRBJ2-3; no clear D gene. The V and J ends lost 8 bases and 6 bases respectively, with 15 bases between them. Germline CDR1 MGHDK, CDR2 SYGVNS. The CDR3 has 13 residues. The CDR3: CASQEIALDTQYF. In DNA form, the CDR3 reads TGTGCCAGCCAGGAGATCGCTCTGGATACGCAGTATTTT.